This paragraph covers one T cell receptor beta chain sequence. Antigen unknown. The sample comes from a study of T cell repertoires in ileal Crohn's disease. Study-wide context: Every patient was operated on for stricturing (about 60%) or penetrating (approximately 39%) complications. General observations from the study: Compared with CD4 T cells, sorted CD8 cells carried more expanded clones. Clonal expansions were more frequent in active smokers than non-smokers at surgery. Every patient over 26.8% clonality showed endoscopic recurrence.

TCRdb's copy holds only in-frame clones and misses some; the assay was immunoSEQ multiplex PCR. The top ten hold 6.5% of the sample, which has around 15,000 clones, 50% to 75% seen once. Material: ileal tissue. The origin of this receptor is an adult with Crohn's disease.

The CDR3 sequence is CASSTTGTGGANIQYF. The CDR3 DNA is TGCGCCAGCAGTACAACCGGGACAGGGGGCGCGAACATTCAGTACTTC. The chain carries TRBV4-3 and TRBJ2-4, with 12 bases that match TRBD1. Germline V lookup: CDR1 LGHNA, CDR2 YSLEER. V was pared by 6 bases and J by 7 bases, with 10 bases of the junction left unmatched. This CDR3 has 16 amino acids.